This T cell receptor beta chain emerged from a study of graft-versus-host responses after intestinal transplantation. Whole-study context: Anti-thymocyte globulin induction preceded about 3 years of tacrolimus and steroid maintenance in all recipients.

Study-level findings and limits: Present in recipient marrow, GvH clones included some that appeared first in ileum or blood.

Of note for this clone: Its antigen is undetermined.

The V end was cut by 4 bases, the J end by 4 bases, with 12 bases between. The CDR3 contains 14 residues. In germline, CDR1 is SGHTA, CDR2 FQGNSA. The method was immunoSEQ multiplex PCR; TCRdb's version includes in-frame clones alone and lacks a portion of them. The repertoire includes tens of thousands of clones, around 93% of them detected once, and around 0.49% sits in the top ten. The specimen comprised unstimulated CD8+ T cells sorted from spleen or lymph node cells, sampled before intestinal transplant. This receptor was taken from a human donor who received an intestinal transplant. The chain combines TRBV7-2 with TRBJ2-3, with D hard to call. The CDR3 loop is CASSSGSGPDTQYF. Here the CDR3 DNA reads TGTGCCAGCAGCTCAGGCTCAGGCCCAGATACGCAGTATTTT.